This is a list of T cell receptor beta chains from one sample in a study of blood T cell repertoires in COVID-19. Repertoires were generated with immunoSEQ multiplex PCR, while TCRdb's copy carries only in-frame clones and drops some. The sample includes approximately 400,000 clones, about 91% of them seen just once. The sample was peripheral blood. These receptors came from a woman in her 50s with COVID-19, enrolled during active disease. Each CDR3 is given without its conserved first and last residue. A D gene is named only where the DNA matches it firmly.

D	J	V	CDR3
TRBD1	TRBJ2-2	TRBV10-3	AISLWAQGAIGTGELF
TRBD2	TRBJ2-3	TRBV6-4	ASSETSGHTDTQY
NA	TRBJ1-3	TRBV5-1	ASSLETNRVGNTIY
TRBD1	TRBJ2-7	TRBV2	ASSDSDRLVQY
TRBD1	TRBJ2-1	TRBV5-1	ASSLTARDRDSYNEQF
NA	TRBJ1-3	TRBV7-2	ASSLGQGIWGDTIY
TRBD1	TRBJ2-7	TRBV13	ASSRGGQGYEQY
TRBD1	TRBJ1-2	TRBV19	ASSRQGGVYGYT
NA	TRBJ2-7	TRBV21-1	ANDMSSYEQY
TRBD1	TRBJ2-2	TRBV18	ASSPTRDRTSRALF
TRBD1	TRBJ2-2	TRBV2	ASTQDRGGTGELF
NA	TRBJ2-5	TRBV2	ASSDPGAQY
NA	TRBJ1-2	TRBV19	ASSIDSNRNSYGYT
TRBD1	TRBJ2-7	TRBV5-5	ASSLGGTGYEQY